Sequencing of this T cell receptor (beta chain) was carried out in a study of human T cells and chemical hapten exposure. Background on the study: Patients, predominantly female, presented with alopecia areata, totalis or universalis. Study-wide results and caveats: There was no change with DPC sensitization in TCRs above 1 in 1000 frequency. Donors in the study had alopecia, meaning their immune response may differ from healthy people's.

Regarding time point: pre-sensitization, week 0. The treatment was: therapeutic diphenylcyclopropenone sensitization with weekly scalp DPC. In the library, unique molecular identifiers were attached to individual cDNA molecules. Using its own MiXCR run on the RACE reads, TCRdb lists one record per CDR3 protein. The sample holds 250,000 or so distinct CDR3 sequences, 7.5% to 10% seen once. This CDR3 comprises 17 residues. Germline-derived CDR1 and CDR2 are MNHNS and SASEGT. Trimming took 10 bases from V and 0 from J, leaving 19 bases between them. Of note for this clonotype: The antigen remains undetermined.

This sample comprised whole blood, obtained in connection with sensitization to the hapten diphenylcyclopropenone (DPC). The clonotype originates from a woman aged 40 to 50 with alopecia areata. Some clones in this sample may be carry-over from other donors' samples. This chain links TRBV6-1 with TRBJ2-6, with a possible D match to TRBD1 (6 bases). The CDR3 sequence: CATTRQERASGANVLTF. DNA for the CDR3: TGTGCCACCACCAGACAGGAAAGGGCCTCTGGGGCCAACGTCCTGACTTTC.